This section outlines one T cell receptor beta chain sequence together with its context. Its antigen is not known. Germline CDR1 SGHTA, CDR2 FQGTGA. The CDR3 sequence is 13 residues long. Trimming took off 2 bases at V and 6 bases at J, with 8 bases between the two ends. Using its own MiXCR run on the reads, TCRdb lists one record per CDR3 protein. The sample gives roughly 500,000 distinct CDR3 sequences, about 33% of which show up once; under 20% is in the top ten. The entry originates in a study of T cell repertoires in cytomegalovirus infection. Study-wide results and limits: Clonotype analysis showed dominance of the ex vivo response by HLA-C-restricted CMV-specific TCR beta clonotypes. Based on cumulative public TCR beta family frequency, carriers of CMV plus the relevant HLA were identified.

The chain employs TRBV7-3 and TRBJ2-1; D may be TRBD2 (5 bases). The TCR comes from a human donor in good health (CMV status not recorded). Some clones in this sample may be carry-over from other donors' samples. The input for sequencing was cultured PBMCs, taken from culture after CMV antigen stimulation. The CDR3, as DNA: TGTGCCAGCAGCTTAGGACTCCCCAATGAGCAGTTCTTC. As protein: CASSLGLPNEQFF.